This T cell receptor (beta chain) emerged from a study of blood T cell repertoires in COVID-19. Trimming removed 5 bases at V and 5 bases at J, with 7 bases between. This CDR3 contains 12 residues. Germline CDR1 is SGDLS and CDR2 is YYNGEE. Per the study methods: It was from reference gene primer amplification that nucleated cell counts were estimated. Profiling relied on immunoSEQ multiplex PCR, and the TCRdb table lists in-frame clones only, not all of them. The D gene and trimming were derived from the DNA, and the V and J assignments and clone size from that table. The sample holds some 260,000 clones, roughly 84% seen once.

Material: peripheral blood. V gene TRBV9 combines with J gene TRBJ2-2, with D unclear. The sequence was collected from a woman aged 40 to 50 with active or convalescent COVID-19. CDR3 nucleotides: TGTGCCAGCAGTAAGAGTACCGGGGAGCTGTTTTTT. This gives the protein CASSKSTGELFF.